These 2 T cell receptor beta chains were all obtained from the same sample, sequenced in a study of graft-versus-host responses after intestinal transplantation. Data came from immunoSEQ multiplex PCR; TCRdb stores just in-frame clones and leaves some out. The sample lists under 90,000 clones, 92% occurring once. The specimen comprised PBMCs, sampled 98 days after intestinal transplantation. These TCRs come from a human patient who received an intestinal transplant, so some T cells may come from the graft donor.

This chain joins TRBV2 and TRBJ2-3; weak D call: TRBD1 (5 bases). CDR1 is SNHLY and CDR2 is FYNNEI in the germline V gene. With 2 bases removed from V and 3 bases from J, the gap between germline ends came to 21 bases. This CDR3 comprises 18 residues. The CDR3 coding sequence is TGTGCCAGCAGTGAAAACTGGTGGGGCATGGGCCGTACAGATACGCAGTATTTT. Translated: CASSENWWGMGRTDTQYF. Together with reference TRBV2 and TRBJ2-3, the CDR3 gives the full variable domain: EPEVTQTPSHQVTQMGQEVILRCVPISNHLYFYWYRQILGQKVEFLVSFYNNEISEKSEIFDDQFSVERPDGSNFTLKIRSTKLEDSAMYFCASSENWWGMGRTDTQYFGPGTRLTVL.

V is TRBV13 and J is TRBJ2-5; possibly TRBD1 or TRBD2 for D (5 bases each). CDR1 PRHDT and CDR2 FYEKMQ come from the germline V gene (reference sequence). Between the trimmed V and J ends, which lost 5 bases and 2 bases, there was a span of 9 bases. CDR3 length equals 13 residues. CDR3 protein: CASSTWGQETQYF. The DNA of the CDR3 is TGTGCCAGCAGCACCTGGGGGCAAGAGACCCAGTACTTC.